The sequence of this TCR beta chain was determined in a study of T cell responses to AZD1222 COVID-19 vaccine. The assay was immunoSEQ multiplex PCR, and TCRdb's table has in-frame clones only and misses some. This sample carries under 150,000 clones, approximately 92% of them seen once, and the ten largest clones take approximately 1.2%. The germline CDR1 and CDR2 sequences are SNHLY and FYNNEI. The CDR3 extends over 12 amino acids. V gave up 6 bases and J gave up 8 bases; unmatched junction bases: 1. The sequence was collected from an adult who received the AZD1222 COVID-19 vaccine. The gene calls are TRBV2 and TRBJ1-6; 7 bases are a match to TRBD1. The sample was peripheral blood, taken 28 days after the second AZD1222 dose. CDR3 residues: CASRQGDSPLHF. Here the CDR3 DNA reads TGTGCCAGCAGGCAGGGGGATTCACCCCTCCACTTT.